Sequencing of this T cell receptor beta chain was carried out in a study of monozygotic twins with inflammatory bowel disease. Study-wide results and limits: Discrimination among different T cell subtypes was not achievable.

Notes on this clonotype: Antigen: not known.

Researchers used about 3,400 ng of total RNA for each TCR library. TCRdb reprocessed the 5' RACE reads and reports one entry per CDR3 protein, with no DNA. Its listing shows 150,000 to 200,000 distinct CDR3 sequences. Whole-blood total RNA was extracted without T cell sorting. Sequencing was done on a sample of blood. This TCR was recovered from a human donor with ulcerative colitis or Crohn's disease, or a healthy co-twin of an affected twin (not recorded which).

The CDR3 sequence: CASSLYLAGQETQYF. J is TRBJ2-5 and V is TRBV7-6; TCRdb reports TRBD2, a call that lacks DNA to check it against. The length of the CDR3 is 15 residues. CDR1 is SGHVS and CDR2 is FNYEAQ in the germline V gene.